This T cell receptor beta chain was captured by sequencing in a study of shared clonotypes between healthy human individuals. Study-level results: Relative to clonotypes present in all four donors, those not shared had lower generation probabilities. Relative to memory subsets, naive subsets generally showed larger estimated richness.

A note on this clone: Its antigen is unidentified.

V was shortened by 0 bases and J by 0 bases, with 6 bases between the two germline ends. The CDR3 sequence is 15 residues long. CDR1 is SGHVS and CDR2 is FNYEAQ in the germline V gene. Study donors comprised healthy, HIV-negative adults devoid of recent acute infection or vaccination. Profiling relied on immunoSEQ multiplex PCR, and the TCRdb table lists in-frame clones only, not all of them. The profile shows more than 200,000 clones, approximately 65% of them singletons. The specimen was memory CD4+ T cells sorted from blood. Indicated subset: CD45RA-negative fraction. The rearrangement uses TRBV7-6 and TRBJ2-1, with TRBD1 as a possible D gene (6 bases). The sequence was obtained from a man aged 30 to 45 in good health. CDR3 DNA: TGTGCCAGCAGCTTAGCGGACAGCTCCTACAATGAGCAGTTCTTC. Translation: CASSLADSSYNEQFF.